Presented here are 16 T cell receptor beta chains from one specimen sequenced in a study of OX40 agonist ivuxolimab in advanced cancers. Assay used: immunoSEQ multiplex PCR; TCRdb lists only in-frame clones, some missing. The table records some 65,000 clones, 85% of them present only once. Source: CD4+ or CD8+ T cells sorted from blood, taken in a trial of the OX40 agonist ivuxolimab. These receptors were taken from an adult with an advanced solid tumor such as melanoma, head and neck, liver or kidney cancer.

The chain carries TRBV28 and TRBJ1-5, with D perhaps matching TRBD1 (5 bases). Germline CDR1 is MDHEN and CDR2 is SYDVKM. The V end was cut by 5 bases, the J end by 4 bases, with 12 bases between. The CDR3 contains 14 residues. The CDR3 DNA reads TGTGCCAGCAGTGAACGGGACGGTAATCAGCCCCAGCATTTT. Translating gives CASSERDGNQPQHF. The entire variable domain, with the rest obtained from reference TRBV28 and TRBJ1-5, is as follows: DVKVTQSSRYLVKRTGEKVFLECVQDMDHENMFWYRQDPGLGLRLIYFSYDVKMKEKGDIPEGYSVSREKKERFSLILESASTNQTSMYLCASSERDGNQPQHFGDGTRLSIL.

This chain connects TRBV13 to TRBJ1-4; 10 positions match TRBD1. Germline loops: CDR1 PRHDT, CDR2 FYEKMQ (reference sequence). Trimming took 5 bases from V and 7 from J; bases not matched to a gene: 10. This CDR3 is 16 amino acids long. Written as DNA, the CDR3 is TGTGCCAGCAGCCTCGACAGGGGGCGGTTTGGTGAAAAACTGTTTTTT. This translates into CASSLDRGRFGEKLFF.

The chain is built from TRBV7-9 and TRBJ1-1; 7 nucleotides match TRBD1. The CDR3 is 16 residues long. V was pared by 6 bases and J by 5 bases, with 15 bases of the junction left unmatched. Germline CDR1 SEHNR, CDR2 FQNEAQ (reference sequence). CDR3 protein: CASSPRPHRGGTEAFF. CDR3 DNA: TGTGCCAGCAGTCCGCGGCCCCACAGGGGTGGTACTGAAGCTTTCTTT.

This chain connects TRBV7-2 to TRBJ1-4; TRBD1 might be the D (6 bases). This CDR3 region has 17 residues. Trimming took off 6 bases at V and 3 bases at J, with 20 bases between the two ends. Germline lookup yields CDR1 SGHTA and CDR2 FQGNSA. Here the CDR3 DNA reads TGTGCCAGCAGTTCCTGGGGCAGGGGAGGACCTAATGAAAAACTGTTTTTT. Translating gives CASSSWGRGGPNEKLFF. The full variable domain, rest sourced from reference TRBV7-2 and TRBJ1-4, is GAGVSQSPSNKVTEKGKDVELRCDPISGHTALYWYRQSLGQGLEFLIYFQGNSAPDKSGLPSDRFSAERTGGSVSTLTIQRTQQEDSAVYLCASSSWGRGGPNEKLFFGSGTQLSVL.

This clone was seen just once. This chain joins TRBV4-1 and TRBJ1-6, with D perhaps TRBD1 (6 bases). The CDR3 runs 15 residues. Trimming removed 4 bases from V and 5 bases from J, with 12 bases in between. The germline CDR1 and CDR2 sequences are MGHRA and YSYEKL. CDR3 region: CASSLGQQNNSPLHF. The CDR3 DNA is TGCGCCAGCAGCCTTGGACAGCAGAATAATTCACCCCTCCACTTT.

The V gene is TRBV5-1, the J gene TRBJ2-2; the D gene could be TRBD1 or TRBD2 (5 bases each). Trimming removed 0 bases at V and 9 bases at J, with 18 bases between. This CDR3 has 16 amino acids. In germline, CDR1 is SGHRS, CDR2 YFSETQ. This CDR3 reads CASSLVAGRKARELFF. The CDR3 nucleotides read TGCGCCAGCAGCTTGGTGGCAGGGAGAAAGGCCAGGGAGCTGTTTTTT.

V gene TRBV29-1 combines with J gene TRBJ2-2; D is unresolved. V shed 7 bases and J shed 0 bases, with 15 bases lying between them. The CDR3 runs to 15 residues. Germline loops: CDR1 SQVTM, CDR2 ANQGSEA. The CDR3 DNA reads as TGCAGCGCTACCCCCAGAGAACCGAACACCGGGGAGCTGTTTTTT. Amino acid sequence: CSATPREPNTGELFF.

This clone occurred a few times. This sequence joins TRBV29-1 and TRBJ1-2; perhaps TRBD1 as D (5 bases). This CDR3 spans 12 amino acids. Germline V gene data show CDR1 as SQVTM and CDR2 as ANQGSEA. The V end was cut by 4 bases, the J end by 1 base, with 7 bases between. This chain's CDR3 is CSVGGYNYGYTF. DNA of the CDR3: TGCAGCGTTGGGGGGTATAACTATGGCTACACCTTC.

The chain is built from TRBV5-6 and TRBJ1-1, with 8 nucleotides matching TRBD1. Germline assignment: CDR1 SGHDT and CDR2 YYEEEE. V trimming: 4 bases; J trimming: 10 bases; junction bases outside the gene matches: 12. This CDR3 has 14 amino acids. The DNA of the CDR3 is TGTGCCAGCAGCGATTATGGACAGGGAGGTTTAGCTTTCTTT. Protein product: CASSDYGQGGLAFF.

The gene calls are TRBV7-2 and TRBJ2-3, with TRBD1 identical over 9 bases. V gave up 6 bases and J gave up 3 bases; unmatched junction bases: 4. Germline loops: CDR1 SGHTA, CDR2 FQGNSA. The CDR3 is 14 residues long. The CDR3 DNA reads TGTGCCAGCAGTCTACAGGGGGCAACAGATACGCAGTATTTT. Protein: CASSLQGATDTQYF.

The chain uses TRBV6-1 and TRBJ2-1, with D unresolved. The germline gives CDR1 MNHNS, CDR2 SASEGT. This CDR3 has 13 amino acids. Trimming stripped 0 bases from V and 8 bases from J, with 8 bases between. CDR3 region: CASSEAAPDEQFF. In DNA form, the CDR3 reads TGTGCCAGCAGTGAAGCTGCACCCGATGAGCAGTTCTTC.

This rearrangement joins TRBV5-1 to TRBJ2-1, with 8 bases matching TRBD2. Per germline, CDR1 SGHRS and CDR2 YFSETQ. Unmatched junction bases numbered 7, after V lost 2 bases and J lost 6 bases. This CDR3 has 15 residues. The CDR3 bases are TGCGCCAGCAGCTTCGACGCGGGAGGCCCCAATGAGCAGTTCTTC. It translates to CASSFDAGGPNEQFF.

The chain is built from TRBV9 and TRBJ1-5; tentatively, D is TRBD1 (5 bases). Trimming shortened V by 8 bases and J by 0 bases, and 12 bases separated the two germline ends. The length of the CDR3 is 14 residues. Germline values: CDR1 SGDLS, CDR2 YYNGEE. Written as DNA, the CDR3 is TGTGCCAGTTCCGGAGACAGTAGCAATCAGCCCCAGCATTTT. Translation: CASSGDSSNQPQHF.

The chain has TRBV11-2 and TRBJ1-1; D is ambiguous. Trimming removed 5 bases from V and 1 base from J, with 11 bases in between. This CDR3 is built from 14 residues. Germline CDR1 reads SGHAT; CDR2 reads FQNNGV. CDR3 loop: CASSQPGRNTEAFF. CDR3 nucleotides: TGTGCCAGCAGCCAGCCCGGGAGGAACACTGAAGCTTTCTTT.

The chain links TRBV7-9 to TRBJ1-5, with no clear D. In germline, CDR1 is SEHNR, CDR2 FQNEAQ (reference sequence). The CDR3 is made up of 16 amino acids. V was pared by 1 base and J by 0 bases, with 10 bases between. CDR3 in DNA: TGTGCCAGCAGCTTAGTTCTAGGGAGTAGCAATCAGCCCCAGCATTTT. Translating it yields CASSLVLGSSNQPQHF. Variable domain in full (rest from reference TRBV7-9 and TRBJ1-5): DTGVSQNPRHKITKRGQNVTFRCDPISEHNRLYWYRQTLGQGPEFLTYFQNEAQLEKSRLLSDRFSAERPKGSFSTLEIQRTEQGDSAMYLCASSLVLGSSNQPQHFGDGTRLSIL.

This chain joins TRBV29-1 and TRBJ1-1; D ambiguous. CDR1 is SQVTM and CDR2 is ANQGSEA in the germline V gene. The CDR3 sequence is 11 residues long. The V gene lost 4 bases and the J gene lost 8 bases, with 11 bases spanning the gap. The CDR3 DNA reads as TGCAGCGTTGTGCCCATGAGGGAAGCTTTCTTT. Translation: CSVVPMREAFF.